The T cell receptor beta chain under discussion was sequenced for a study of PD-L1 blockade in urothelial cancer. This CDR3 spans 16 amino acids. The V segment lost 1 base and the J segment 6 bases; nucleotides outside the gene matches: 4. Germline loops: CDR1 MDHEN, CDR2 SYDVKM. Data came from immunoSEQ multiplex PCR; TCRdb stores just in-frame clones and leaves some out. The sample lists fewer than 75,000 clones, less than 90% occurring once. Between 1 and 8 samples per patient were obtained, pretreatment and on-treatment. The sequence came from a man in his 70s with urothelial cancer. The input for sequencing was PBMCs, taken around atezolizumab (anti-PD-L1) treatment. The J gene is TRBJ2-1, the V gene TRBV28, with TRBD1 identical over 12 bases. The CDR3 DNA follows: TGTGCCAGCAGTTTATCGCCGGGACAGGGGGCCAATGAGCAGTTCTTC. Encoded protein: CASSLSPGQGANEQFF. Filled out from reference TRBV28 and TRBJ2-1, the complete variable domain reads DVKVTQSSRYLVKRTGEKVFLECVQDMDHENMFWYRQDPGLGLRLIYFSYDVKMKEKGDIPEGYSVSREKKERFSLILESASTNQTSMYLCASSLSPGQGANEQFFGPGTRLTVL.